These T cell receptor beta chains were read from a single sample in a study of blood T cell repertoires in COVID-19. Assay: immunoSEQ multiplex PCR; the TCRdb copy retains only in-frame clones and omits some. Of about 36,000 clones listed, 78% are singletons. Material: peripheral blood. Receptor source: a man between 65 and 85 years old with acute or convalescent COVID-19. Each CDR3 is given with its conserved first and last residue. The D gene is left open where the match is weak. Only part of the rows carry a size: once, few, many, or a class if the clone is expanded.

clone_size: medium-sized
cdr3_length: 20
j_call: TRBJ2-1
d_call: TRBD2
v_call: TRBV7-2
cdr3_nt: TGTGCCAGCAGCTTAGCGCAGTTGGGGACTAGCGGGGCGGGGTACAATGAGCAGTTCTTC
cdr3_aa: CASSLAQLGTSGAGYNEQFF

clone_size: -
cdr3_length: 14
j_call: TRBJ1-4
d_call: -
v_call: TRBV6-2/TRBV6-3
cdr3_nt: TGTGCCAGCAGTCTCAGGGGCTCAGGCGAAAAACTGTTTTTT
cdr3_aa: CASSLRGSGEKLFF

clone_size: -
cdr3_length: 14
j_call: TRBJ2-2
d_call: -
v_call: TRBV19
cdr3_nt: TGTGCCAGTAGTCTGGATGACAGCACCGGGGAGCTGTTTTTT
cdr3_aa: CASSLDDSTGELFF

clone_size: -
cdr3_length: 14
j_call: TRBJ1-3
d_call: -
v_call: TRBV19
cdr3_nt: TGTGCCAGTAGCCTAAGAAACTCTGGAAACACCATATATTTT
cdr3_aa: CASSLRNSGNTIYF

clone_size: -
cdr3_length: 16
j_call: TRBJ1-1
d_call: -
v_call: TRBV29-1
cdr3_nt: TGCAGCGTTGAAGATCCGCTGGGGGGGAGGGGCAGGGAAGCTTTCTTT
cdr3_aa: CSVEDPLGGRGREAFF

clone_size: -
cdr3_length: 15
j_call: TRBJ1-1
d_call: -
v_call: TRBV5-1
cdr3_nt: TGCGCCAGCAGCTTATCGGGTATATCGAACACTGAAGCTTTCTTT
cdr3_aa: CASSLSGISNTEAFF

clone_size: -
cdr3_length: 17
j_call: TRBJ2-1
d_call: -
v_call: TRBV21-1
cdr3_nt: TGTGCCAGCAGCAAACCCAATGTCGGGAGGCGAGACAATGAGCAGTTCTTC
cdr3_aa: CASSKPNVGRRDNEQFF

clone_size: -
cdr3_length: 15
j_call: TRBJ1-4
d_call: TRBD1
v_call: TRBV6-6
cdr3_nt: TGTGCCAGCAGTCCTCAGGGGGCCTCTAATGAAAAACTGTTTTTT
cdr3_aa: CASSPQGASNEKLFF

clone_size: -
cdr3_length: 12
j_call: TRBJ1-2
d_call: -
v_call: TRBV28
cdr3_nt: TGTGCCAGCAGCCCCGGGACATGGGGCTACACCTTC
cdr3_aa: CASSPGTWGYTF

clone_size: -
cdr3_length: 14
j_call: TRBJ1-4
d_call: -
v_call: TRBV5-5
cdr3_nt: TGTGCCAGCAGGACTTCGGACGGGGAAGAAAAACTGTTTTTT
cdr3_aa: CASRTSDGEEKLFF

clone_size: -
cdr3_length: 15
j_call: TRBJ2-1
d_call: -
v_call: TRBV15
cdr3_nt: TGTGCCACCAGCAGAGATGCGAGAGGAGGGTATGAGCAGTTCTTC
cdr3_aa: CATSRDARGGYEQFF

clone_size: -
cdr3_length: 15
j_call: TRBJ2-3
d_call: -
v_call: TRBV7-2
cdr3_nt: TGTGCCAGCAGCGCACGGACATCTAGCACAGATACGCAGTATTTT
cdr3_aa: CASSARTSSTDTQYF

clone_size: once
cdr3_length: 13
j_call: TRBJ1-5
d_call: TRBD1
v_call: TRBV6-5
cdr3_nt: TGTGCCAGCAGAGGGACAGCCCGAGAGCCCCAGCATTTT
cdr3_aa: CASRGTAREPQHF

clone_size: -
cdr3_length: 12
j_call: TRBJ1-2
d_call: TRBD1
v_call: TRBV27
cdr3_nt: TGTGCCAGCAGTCCTACAGGGGCGGGCTACACCTTC
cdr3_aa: CASSPTGAGYTF

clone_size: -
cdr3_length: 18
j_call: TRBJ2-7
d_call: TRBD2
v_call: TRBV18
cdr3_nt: TGTGCCAGCTCACCACGAGCAGCGGGAGGGATCCCATCCTACGAGCAGTACTTC
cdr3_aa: CASSPRAAGGIPSYEQYF

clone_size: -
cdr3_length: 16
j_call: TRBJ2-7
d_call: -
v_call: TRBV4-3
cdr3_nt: TGCGCCAGCAGCCAAGAAGGATCGGCGCGGGCCTACGAGCAGTACTTC
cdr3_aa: CASSQEGSARAYEQYF

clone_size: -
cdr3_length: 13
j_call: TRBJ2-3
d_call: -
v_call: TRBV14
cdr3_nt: TGTGCCAGCAGCCCCAGGGTTGCAGATACGCAGTATTTT
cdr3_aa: CASSPRVADTQYF

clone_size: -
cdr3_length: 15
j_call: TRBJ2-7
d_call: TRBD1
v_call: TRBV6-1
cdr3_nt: TGTGCCAGCAGTGAACGGGCGACAGGGGGCTACGAGCAGTACTTC
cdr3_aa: CASSERATGGYEQYF

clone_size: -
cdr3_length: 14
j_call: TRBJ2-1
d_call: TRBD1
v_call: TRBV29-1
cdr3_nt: TGCAGCGCGGGACAGGGGGATTTCTACAATGAGCAGTTCTTC
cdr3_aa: CSAGQGDFYNEQFF

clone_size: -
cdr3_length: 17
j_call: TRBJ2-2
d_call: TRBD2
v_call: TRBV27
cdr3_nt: TGTGCCAGCAGGCGCCCCGGGCTAGCGGGAGGAGCCGGGGAGCTGTTTTTT
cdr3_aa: CASRRPGLAGGAGELFF

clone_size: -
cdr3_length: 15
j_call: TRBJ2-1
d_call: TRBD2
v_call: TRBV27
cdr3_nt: TGTGCCAGCAGGCCCGGGACTAGCGTCTACAATGAGCAGTTCTTC
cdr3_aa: CASRPGTSVYNEQFF

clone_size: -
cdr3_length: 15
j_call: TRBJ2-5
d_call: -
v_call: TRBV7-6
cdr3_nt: TGTGCCAGCAGCTCCTGGGCTAGCGACCAAGAGACCCAGTACTTC
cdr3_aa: CASSSWASDQETQYF

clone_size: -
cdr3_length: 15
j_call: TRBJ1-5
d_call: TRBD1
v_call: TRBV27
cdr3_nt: TGTGCCAGCAGTTTAGAGGGACAGAGCAATCAGCCCCAGCATTTT
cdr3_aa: CASSLEGQSNQPQHF

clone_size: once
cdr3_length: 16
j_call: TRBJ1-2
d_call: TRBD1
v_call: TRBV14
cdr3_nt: TGTGCCAGCAGCCAAGTGGGGGACAGGAGGGGCTATGGCTACACCTTC
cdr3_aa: CASSQVGDRRGYGYTF

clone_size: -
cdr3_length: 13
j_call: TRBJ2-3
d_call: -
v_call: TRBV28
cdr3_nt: TGTGCCAGCAGGCTAGGTAGCACAGATACGCAGTATTTT
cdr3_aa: CASRLGSTDTQYF

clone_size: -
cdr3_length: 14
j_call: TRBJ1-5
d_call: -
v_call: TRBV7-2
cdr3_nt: TGTGCCAGCAGCTTAGAATCAGGCAATCAGCCCCAGCATTTT
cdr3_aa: CASSLESGNQPQHF

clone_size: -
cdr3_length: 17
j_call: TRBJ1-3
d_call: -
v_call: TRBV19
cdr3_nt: TGTGCCAGTAGTAGGGGCCGTGTATCAAGCTCTGGAAACACCATATATTTT
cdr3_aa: CASSRGRVSSSGNTIYF